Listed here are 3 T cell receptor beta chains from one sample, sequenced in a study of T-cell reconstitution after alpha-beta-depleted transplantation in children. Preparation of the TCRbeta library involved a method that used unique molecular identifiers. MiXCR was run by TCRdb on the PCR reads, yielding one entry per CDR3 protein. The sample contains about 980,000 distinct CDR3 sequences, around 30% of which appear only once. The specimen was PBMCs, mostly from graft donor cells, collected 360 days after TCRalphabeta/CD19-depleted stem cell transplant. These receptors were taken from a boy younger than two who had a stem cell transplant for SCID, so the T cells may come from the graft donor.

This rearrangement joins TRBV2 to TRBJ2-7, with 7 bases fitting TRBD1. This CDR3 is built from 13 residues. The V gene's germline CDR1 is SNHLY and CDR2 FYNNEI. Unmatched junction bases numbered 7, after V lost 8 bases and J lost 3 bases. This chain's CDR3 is CASWSGQNYEQYF. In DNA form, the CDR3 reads TGTGCCAGCTGGTCGGGACAGAACTACGAGCAGTACTTC.

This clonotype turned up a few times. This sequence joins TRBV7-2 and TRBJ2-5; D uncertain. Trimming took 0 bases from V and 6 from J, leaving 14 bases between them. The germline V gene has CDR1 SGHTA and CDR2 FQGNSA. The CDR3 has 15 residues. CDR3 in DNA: TGTGCCAGCAGCTTAGCGCTTTCGCTTCCCCAGACCCAGTACTTC. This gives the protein CASSLALSLPQTQYF.

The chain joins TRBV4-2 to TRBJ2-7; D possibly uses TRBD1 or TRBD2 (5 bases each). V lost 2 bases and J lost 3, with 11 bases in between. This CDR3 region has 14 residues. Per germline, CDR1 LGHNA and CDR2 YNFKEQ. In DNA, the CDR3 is TGTGCCAGCAGCCAAAACGGGGCGAGCTACGAGCAGTACTTC. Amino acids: CASSQNGASYEQYF.